What follows are 27 T cell receptor beta chains derived from one specimen sequenced in a study of blood T cell repertoires in COVID-19. The repertoire was sequenced with immunoSEQ multiplex PCR; TCRdb's copy has only in-frame clones and lacks some. The repertoire consists of around 170,000 clones, with approximately 74% occurring once and the leading ten covering 2.5% to 3%. Sequencing was performed on peripheral blood. These TCRs come from a woman over 75 with acute or convalescent COVID-19.

In nucleotides, the CDR3 is TGCGCCAGCAGCTGGGGGGACAGCTCCTACGAGCAGTACTTC. Protein: CASSWGDSSYEQYF. The chain joins TRBV5-1 to TRBJ2-7, with D possibly being TRBD1 (7 bases). V shed 3 bases and J shed 0 bases, with 10 bases lying between them. CDR1 is SGHRS and CDR2 is YFSETQ in the germline V gene. The CDR3 runs to 14 residues.

The chain couples TRBV7-2 to TRBJ2-3; 7 nucleotides agree with TRBD2. Germline lookup yields CDR1 SGHTA and CDR2 FQGNSA. V trimming: 2 bases; J trimming: 3 bases; junction bases outside the gene matches: 5. The CDR3 sequence is 15 residues long. In nucleotides, the CDR3 is TGTGCCAGCAGCTTATCCCTAGCGGAGACAGATACGCAGTATTTT. Residues: CASSLSLAETDTQYF. Drawing the rest from reference TRBV7-2 and TRBJ2-3, the complete variable domain is GAGVSQSPSNKVTEKGKDVELRCDPISGHTALYWYRQSLGQGLEFLIYFQGNSAPDKSGLPSDRFSAERTGGSVSTLTIQRTQQEDSAVYLCASSLSLAETDTQYFGPGTRLTVL.

This chain joins TRBV6-5 and TRBJ1-1, with 7 bases lining up with TRBD1. The ends lost 10 bases at V and 0 bases at J; junction bases unmatched: 5. The CDR3 sequence is 13 residues long. CDR1 is MNHEY, CDR2 SVGAGI, per germline. CDR3 amino acids: CATLQGMNTEAFF. CDR3 nucleotides: TGTGCCACATTACAGGGGATGAACACTGAAGCTTTCTTT.

CDR3 loop: CASSLGGQGTYEQYF. CDR3 coding DNA: TGCGCCAGCAGCTTGGGGGGACAGGGGACCTACGAGCAGTACTTC. This rearrangement joins TRBV5-1 to TRBJ2-7; 10 bases line up with TRBD1. Germline-derived CDR1 and CDR2 are SGHRS and YFSETQ. With 0 bases clipped from V and 2 bases from J, the junction kept 2 bases outside the gene matches. The CDR3 covers 15 residues. Full variable domain (remainder filled in from reference TRBV5-1 and TRBJ2-7): KAGVTQTPRYLIKTRGQQVTLSCSPISGHRSVSWYQQTPGQGLQFLFEYFSETQRNKGNFPGRFSGRQFSNSRSEMNVSTLELGDSALYLCASSLGGQGTYEQYFGPGTRLTVT.

The chain carries TRBV10-2 and TRBJ1-5, with a weak D call TRBD1 (6 bases). CDR3 length: 14 amino acids. Looked up from germline, CDR1 is WSHSY and CDR2 is SAAADI. The V gene lost 3 bases and the J gene lost 11 bases, with 17 bases spanning the gap. CDR3 DNA sequence: TGCGCCAGCAGTGAACAGGGTACGGCAGCAGCCCAGCATTTT. Its protein product is CASSEQGTAAAQHF.

This rearrangement joins TRBV2 to TRBJ2-2; a possible D gene is TRBD2 (6 bases). The CDR3 runs 15 residues. Trimming stripped 4 bases from V and 5 bases from J, with 14 bases between. The germline CDR1 and CDR2 sequences are SNHLY and FYNNEI. The CDR3 region is CASSVGREATGELFF. CDR3 sequence (DNA): TGTGCCAGCAGTGTAGGCAGGGAGGCAACCGGGGAGCTGTTTTTT.

The chain joins TRBV3-1 (or the pseudogene TRBV3-2) to TRBJ1-6; 9 bases line up with TRBD1. V shed 5 bases and J 10 bases; nucleotides not matched to a gene: 6. This CDR3 region has 14 residues. Germline V gives CDR1 LGHDT, CDR2 YNNKEL (reference sequence). The CDR3 reads CASSYGTGTSPLHF. The CDR3 DNA sequence: TGTGCCAGCAGCTACGGGACAGGGACATCACCCCTCCACTTT.

Ten or more counts support this clone. This chain links TRBV7-9 with TRBJ2-3; 10 bases are shared with TRBD1. This CDR3 region has 17 residues. The germline V gene encodes CDR1 SEHNR and CDR2 FQNEAQ (reference sequence). The V gene end was trimmed by 5 bases and the J gene end by 2 bases; junction bases not matched to a gene: 10. The CDR3: CASSLGDRGHYTDTQYF. CDR3 DNA sequence: TGTGCCAGCAGCCTCGGGGACAGGGGACATTACACAGATACGCAGTATTTT.

The table lists this clone with a few counts. The chain has TRBV7-8 and TRBJ2-3, with 11 bases matching TRBD2. The CDR3 has 18 residues. Germline V lookup: CDR1 SGHVS, CDR2 FQNEAQ. The trim removed 1 base at V and 1 base at J, leaving 7 bases unmatched. The chain's CDR3 is CASSLELAGAGGTDTQYF. Written as DNA, the CDR3 is TGTGCCAGCAGCTTAGAACTAGCGGGAGCAGGGGGCACAGATACGCAGTATTTT.

This sequence joins TRBV2 and TRBJ2-5; D not resolved. V lost 8 bases, J lost 2 bases, and 6 bases lay in between. This CDR3 has 11 residues. Germline assignment: CDR1 SNHLY and CDR2 FYNNEI. CDR3 residues: CASWQQETQYF. The DNA of the CDR3 is TGTGCCAGCTGGCAGCAAGAGACCCAGTACTTC.

The V call is TRBV7-2, the J call TRBJ2-2, with 8 bases that match TRBD2. CDR1 and CDR2 from the germline V gene are SGHTA and FQGNSA. V dropped 5 bases and J dropped 0; count of bases not matched to a gene: 8. The CDR3 contains 17 residues. DNA of the CDR3: TGTGCCAGCAGCCCCCATCGGGGGGGTTCGAACACCGGGGAGCTGTTTTTT. This codes for CASSPHRGGSNTGELFF.

This clone came up once. The V and J genes are TRBV19 and TRBJ2-5; TRBD1 aligns across 8 bases. Germline V gene sequence: CDR1 LNHDA, CDR2 SQIVND (reference sequence). Losses at the gene ends were 5 bases for V and 5 bases for J; bases not matched to a gene: 7. The CDR3 covers 14 residues. CDR3 residues: CASSSTGVGETQYF. The DNA for the CDR3 is TGTGCCAGTAGTTCGACAGGGGTGGGGGAGACCCAGTACTTC.

The CDR3: CASSSRTPGLAGAWTDTQYF. The CDR3 bases are TGCGCCAGCAGCTCCAGAACCCCGGGACTAGCGGGAGCCTGGACAGATACGCAGTATTTT. The rearrangement links TRBV5-1 to TRBJ2-3; 14 bases fit TRBD2. Germline CDR1 SGHRS, CDR2 YFSETQ. With 3 bases clipped from V and 3 bases from J, the junction kept 15 bases outside the gene matches. The CDR3 covers 20 residues.

The chain employs TRBV28 and TRBJ1-1; 11 bases map to TRBD1. With V trimmed by 6 bases and J by 10 bases, 4 bases remained unmatched. Germline V lookup: CDR1 MDHEN, CDR2 SYDVKM. This CDR3 is 12 amino acids long. The CDR3 region is CASRQDRGRAFF. CDR3 bases: TGTGCCAGCAGACAGGACAGGGGGCGAGCTTTCTTT.

The chain links TRBV5-1 to TRBJ1-4, with TRBD1 matching 7 bases. With V trimmed by 2 bases and J by 6 bases, 4 bases remained unmatched. From germline, CDR1 is SGHRS and CDR2 YFSETQ. The CDR3 totals 14 residues. The CDR3 coding sequence is TGCGCCAGCAGCTTCACAGGGGATGATGAAAAACTGTTTTTT. Translated, it gives CASSFTGDDEKLFF. Based on the CDR3 plus reference TRBV5-1 and TRBJ1-4, the full variable domain is KAGVTQTPRYLIKTRGQQVTLSCSPISGHRSVSWYQQTPGQGLQFLFEYFSETQRNKGNFPGRFSGRQFSNSRSEMNVSTLELGDSALYLCASSFTGDDEKLFFGSGTQLSVL.

This chain links TRBV6-1 with TRBJ1-6, with TRBD1 as a possible D gene (5 bases). Trimming removed 1 base at V and 6 bases at J, with 22 bases between. CDR1 is MNHNS and CDR2 is SASEGT in the germline V gene. The CDR3 totals 19 residues. In nucleotides, the CDR3 is TGTGCCAGCAGTGAAGAGTACAGGAGAATCCGGGTGGGTAATTCACCCCTCCACTTT. Amino acids: CASSEEYRRIRVGNSPLHF.

V usage is TRBV19 and J usage is TRBJ2-6, with D perhaps TRBD1 (6 bases). Trimming removed 4 bases from V and 2 bases from J, with 9 bases in between. This CDR3 has 15 amino acids. Germline V CDR1 and CDR2: LNHDA, SQIVND (reference sequence). The CDR3 DNA is TGTGCCAGTAGTACACAGGGCCCTGGGGCCAACGTCCTGACTTTC. As protein: CASSTQGPGANVLTF. Drawing the rest from reference TRBV19 and TRBJ2-6, the complete variable domain is DGGITQSPKYLFRKEGQNVTLSCEQNLNHDAMYWYRQDPGQGLRLIYYSQIVNDFQKGDIAEGYSVSREKKESFPLTVTSAQKNPTAFYLCASSTQGPGANVLTFGAGSRLTVL.

The sample holds one count of this clone. The rearrangement joins TRBV27 to TRBJ2-7; D gene ambiguous. The length of the CDR3 is 13 residues. Per germline, CDR1 MNHEY and CDR2 SMNVEV (reference sequence). V was pared by 0 bases and J by 3 bases, with 6 bases between. Here the CDR3 reads CASSLSGYYEQYF. The CDR3 nucleotides are TGTGCCAGCAGTTTATCCGGTTACTACGAGCAGTACTTC.

This rearrangement joins TRBV11-1 to TRBJ2-1; D might be TRBD1 (6 bases). Germline values: CDR1 SGHAT, CDR2 FQDESV (reference sequence). Trimming took 5 bases from V and 6 from J, leaving 17 bases between them. This CDR3 has 15 amino acids. The CDR3: CASSINTGQVNEQFF. The CDR3, as DNA: TGTGCCAGCAGCATTAATACGGGACAAGTCAATGAGCAGTTCTTC.

The CDR3 nucleotides are TGCAGCGTTGAAGATAGCAGCCCCGTTGCCGAGCAGTACTTC. Protein product: CSVEDSSPVAEQYF. V usage is TRBV29-1 and J usage is TRBJ2-7, with D unresolved. This CDR3 has 14 residues. In germline, CDR1 is SQVTM, CDR2 ANQGSEA. The V end lost 0 bases, the J end lost 6 bases, and 15 bases lay between the germline ends.

This rearrangement joins TRBV3-1 (or the pseudogene TRBV3-2) to TRBJ1-2; D possibly corresponds to TRBD1 (6 bases). This CDR3 contains 12 residues. CDR1 and CDR2 (germline): LGHDT, YNNKEL (reference sequence). Trimming removed 0 bases at V and 12 bases at J, with 11 bases between. Here the CDR3 reads CASSQEEGGNTF. The CDR3 coding sequence is TGTGCCAGCAGCCAAGAAGAGGGGGGGAACACCTTC.

This sequence joins TRBV27 and TRBJ2-5, with no clear D. This CDR3 contains 19 residues. Trimming shortened V by 5 bases and J by 2 bases, and 27 bases separated the two germline ends. Germline V CDR1 and CDR2: MNHEY, SMNVEV (reference sequence). The CDR3: CASSLIGGRSRISQETQYF. For the CDR3, the DNA is TGTGCCAGCAGTCTTATAGGCGGTCGGTCGCGTATATCACAAGAGACCCAGTACTTC.

V and J are TRBV6-5 and TRBJ2-2, with a possible D match to TRBD1 (5 bases). The CDR3 sequence is 14 residues long. V shed 4 bases and J shed 6 bases, with 12 bases lying between them. Germline loops: CDR1 MNHEY, CDR2 SVGAGI. The CDR3 DNA reads as TGTGCCAGCAGTTCGAAAGGGGCGGCCGGGGAGCTGTTTTTT. Its protein product is CASSSKGAAGELFF.

The V and J genes are TRBV10-3 and TRBJ2-3; 8 nucleotides match TRBD2. Germline V gives CDR1 ENHRY, CDR2 SYGVKD. This CDR3 has 15 amino acids. J lost 5 bases, V lost 8 bases, and 12 bases had no gene match. The CDR3 region is CAISSRMAGGDTQYF. The CDR3 nucleotides read TGTGCCATCTCAAGCAGGATGGCGGGAGGAGATACGCAGTATTTT.

The chain links TRBV7-9 to TRBJ1-1; TRBD1 agrees at 8 bases. V lost 3 bases, J lost 5 bases, and 2 bases stayed unmatched. CDR1 SEHNR and CDR2 FQNEAQ come from the germline V gene (reference sequence). This CDR3 region has 13 residues. In DNA form, the CDR3 reads TGTGCCAGCAGCTTCCAGGGGGCTACTGAAGCTTTCTTT. It yields the protein CASSFQGATEAFF.

This chain joins TRBV9 and TRBJ2-7; a possible D gene is TRBD2 (5 bases). Trimming took off 4 bases at V and 3 bases at J, with 17 bases between the two ends. Germline V gene data show CDR1 as SGDLS and CDR2 as YYNGEE. The CDR3 length is 15 residues. DNA for the CDR3: TGTGCCAGCAGCCCCCGGGGTAGCGCCGACTACGAGCAGTACTTC. Its protein is CASSPRGSADYEQYF.

V gene TRBV10-2 combines with J gene TRBJ1-5; D gene uncertain. Germline V CDR1 and CDR2: WSHSY, SAAADI. This CDR3 is 13 amino acids long. V shed 1 base and J shed 4 bases, with 5 bases lying between them. The CDR3 loop reads CASSELSNQPQHF. CDR3 nucleotides: TGCGCCAGCAGTGAGTTATCGAATCAGCCCCAGCATTTT.